One and the same sample provided the 20 T cell receptor beta chains below, sequenced in a study of T cell repertoires in cytomegalovirus infection. TCRdb called the reads again in MiXCR, with one record for every CDR3 protein. The data hold 310,000 or so distinct CDR3 sequences, with about 25% observed a single time. Material for sequencing was PBMCs. These receptors were obtained from a human donor in good health (CMV status not recorded). Some clones in this sample may be carry-over from other donors' samples.

This clonotype was seen at least ten times. The V and J genes are TRBV7-7 and TRBJ2-3; the D gene could be TRBD1 or TRBD2 (5 bases each). The CDR3 length is 13 residues. V was pared by 2 bases and J by 6 bases, with 9 bases between. Germline V CDR1 and CDR2: SSHAT, FNYEAQ (reference sequence). The CDR3 region is CASSLSGADTQYF. CDR3 sequence (DNA): TGTGCCAGCAGCTTATCCGGGGCGGATACGCAGTATTTT.

There are many counts of this clonotype. The chain recombines TRBV12-5 with TRBJ2-6; no definite D call. This CDR3 comprises 13 residues. Germline CDR1 reads LGHNT; CDR2 reads FRNRAP. Trimming stripped 6 bases from V and 1 base from J, with 4 bases between. The CDR3 nucleotides read TGTGCTAGTGGAAGATCTGGGGCCAACGTCCTGACTTTC. It specifies CASGRSGANVLTF.

The chain recombines TRBV6-2 or TRBV6-3 with TRBJ2-3, with a tentative D call TRBD2 (6 bases). V lost 4 bases, J lost 2 bases, and 13 bases lay in between. Germline assignment: CDR1 MNHEY and CDR2 SVGEGT. The CDR3 is 15 amino acids. The CDR3 spells CASSWRRDFTDTQYF. CDR3 in DNA: TGTGCCAGCAGTTGGCGAAGGGACTTCACAGATACGCAGTATTTT.

The V call is TRBV7-2, the J call TRBJ2-7, with 11 bases that match TRBD2. The germline CDR1 and CDR2 sequences are SGHTA and FQGNSA. V dropped 2 bases and J dropped 4; count of bases not matched to a gene: 4. This CDR3 has 15 amino acids. The CDR3 spells CASSLSLAGAYEQYF. The CDR3 bases are TGTGCCAGCAGCTTATCACTAGCGGGAGCTTACGAGCAGTACTTC.

In this sample, this clonotype turned up many times. V usage is TRBV6-6 and J usage is TRBJ2-3; TRBD2 agrees at 12 bases. Germline lookup yields CDR1 MNHNY and CDR2 SVGAGI (reference sequence). This CDR3 is built from 16 residues. V was pared by 7 bases and J by 4 bases, with 9 bases of the junction left unmatched. DNA of the CDR3: TGTGCCAGCACCAGGGATAGACTAGCGGGAGCAGATACGCAGTATTTT. As protein: CASTRDRLAGADTQYF.

The chain recombines TRBV27 with TRBJ1-2, with unresolved D. CDR1 and CDR2 (germline): MNHEY, SMNVEV (reference sequence). V was cut by 8 bases and J by 0 bases, with 13 bases left in between. This CDR3 has 14 residues. CDR3: CASSPGAANYGYTF. In DNA form, the CDR3 reads TGTGCCAGCTCCCCAGGCGCCGCTAACTATGGCTACACCTTC.

This clonotype was observed a few times. V usage is TRBV7-2 and J usage is TRBJ2-7; a possible D gene is TRBD1 (6 bases). Germline V CDR1 and CDR2: SGHTA, FQGNSA. The germline V and J ends were trimmed by 0 bases and 4 bases, with 7 bases remaining between them. The CDR3 runs 13 residues. The CDR3 loop is CASSLAGQYEQYF. DNA for the CDR3: TGTGCCAGCAGCTTAGCCGGACAGTACGAGCAGTACTTC. Based on the CDR3 plus reference TRBV7-2 and TRBJ2-7, the full variable domain is GAGVSQSPSNKVTEKGKDVELRCDPISGHTALYWYRQSLGQGLEFLIYFQGNSAPDKSGLPSDRFSAERTGGSVSTLTIQRTQQEDSAVYLCASSLAGQYEQYFGPGTRLTVT.

This clonotype was seen only once. Since a much larger clone is just one base distant, this may be a read error. The chain carries TRBV12-3 or TRBV12-4 and TRBJ2-6; no definite D call. The length of the CDR3 is 14 residues. V was trimmed by 8 bases and J by 0 bases, leaving 8 bases between them. CDR3 amino acids: CASSGYSGANVLTF. CDR3 DNA sequence: TGTGCCAGCTCAGGTTACTCTGGGGCCAACGTCCTGACTTTC.

Many counts were recorded for this clonotype. The V gene is TRBV7-2, the J gene TRBJ2-7, with TRBD2 matching over 10 bases. The CDR3 length is 17 residues. The V segment lost 0 bases and the J segment 6 bases; nucleotides outside the gene matches: 11. Germline V CDR1 and CDR2: SGHTA, FQGNSA. The chain's CDR3 is CASSLAPGLAAASEQYF. CDR3 DNA: TGTGCCAGCAGCTTAGCTCCTGGACTAGCGGCCGCCTCCGAGCAGTACTTC.

This clonotype has only a few counts. This rearrangement joins TRBV11-3 to TRBJ2-2; 10 nucleotides match TRBD2. In germline, CDR1 is SGHNT, CDR2 YENEEA. The CDR3 has 15 residues. V shed 5 bases, J shed 3 bases, and the junction held 3 bases outside the gene matches. In DNA form, the CDR3 reads TGTGCCAGCAGCCCGGGACTAGCGTACACCGGGGAGCTGTTTTTT. Amino acids: CASSPGLAYTGELFF.

The CDR3 DNA reads as TGTGCCAGCAGCTTGAGCAAGCGGGGGAACAATGAGCAGTTCTTC. Translation gives CASSLSKRGNNEQFF. The J gene is TRBJ2-1, the V gene TRBV5-4, with 8 nucleotides matching TRBD2. This CDR3 is built from 15 residues. With V trimmed by 1 base and J by 5 bases, 5 bases remained unmatched. Germline V gene data show CDR1 as SGHNT and CDR2 as YYREEE (reference sequence).

This clonotype has only a few counts. This CDR3 is CASSSIGQGRGDTQYF. The CDR3 DNA reads TGTGCCAGCAGTTCTATTGGACAGGGCAGAGGAGATACGCAGTATTTT. This rearrangement joins TRBV6-6 to TRBJ2-3; 8 bases are shared with TRBD1. Germline values: CDR1 MNHNY, CDR2 SVGAGI (reference sequence). CDR3 length: 16 amino acids. With V trimmed by 4 bases and J by 5 bases, 11 bases remained unmatched.

The chain combines TRBV5-4 with TRBJ2-1; 8 bases align to TRBD2. The CDR3 covers 15 residues. Germline V gives CDR1 SGHNT, CDR2 YYREEE (reference sequence). J gave up 2 bases and V 1 base, and 2 bases lay outside the gene matches. The chain's CDR3 is CASSLRLATYNEQFF. Here the CDR3 DNA reads TGTGCCAGCAGCTTGAGACTAGCGACCTACAATGAGCAGTTCTTC.

The chain is built from TRBV4-1 and TRBJ2-1, with 10 nucleotides matching TRBD2. The V gene's germline CDR1 is MGHRA and CDR2 YSYEKL. After removal of 0 bases from V and 6 bases from J, the junction contained 8 bases not matched to a gene. This CDR3 contains 17 residues. In DNA form, the CDR3 reads TGCGCCAGCAGCCAAGAACCCCGGGTAGCGGGAGGCAATGAGCAGTTCTTC. It yields the protein CASSQEPRVAGGNEQFF.

At least ten counts were recorded for this clonotype. The chain couples TRBV11-2 to TRBJ2-3; D not resolved. Germline CDR1 and CDR2: SGHAT and FQNNGV. V was clipped by 5 bases and J by 6 bases, with 9 bases between them. This CDR3 is built from 12 residues. The DNA of the CDR3 is TGTGCCAGCAGCCAAGGGTTCGATACGCAGTATTTT. Its protein product is CASSQGFDTQYF. Filled out from reference TRBV11-2 and TRBJ2-3, the complete variable domain reads EAGVAQSPRYKIIEKRQSVAFWCNPISGHATLYWYQQILGQGPKLLIQFQNNGVVDDSQLPKDRFSAERLKGVDSTLKIQPAKLEDSAVYLCASSQGFDTQYFGPGTRLTVL.

V gene TRBV29-1 combines with J gene TRBJ1-1; D may be TRBD1 (5 bases). Trimming took 1 base from V and 7 from J, leaving 10 bases between them. Germline lookup yields CDR1 SQVTM and CDR2 ANQGSEA. This CDR3 region has 12 residues. CDR3 protein: CSVEAQTGEAFF. In DNA form, the CDR3 reads TGCAGCGTTGAAGCCCAAACAGGTGAAGCTTTCTTT.

The gene calls are TRBV30 and TRBJ2-5; the D gene is possibly TRBD2 (5 bases). The V end lost 0 bases, the J end lost 7 bases, and 15 bases lay between the germline ends. Germline V gene sequence: CDR1 GTSNPN, CDR2 SVGIG (reference sequence). CDR3 size: 14 residues. In DNA, the CDR3 is TGTGCCTGGAGTGTATCAGCGGCGCTTGGGACCCAGTACTTC. This codes for CAWSVSAALGTQYF.

The chain links TRBV7-9 to TRBJ1-4; TRBD1 matches 8 bases. Per germline, CDR1 SEHNR and CDR2 FQNEAQ (reference sequence). The CDR3 has 15 residues. J lost 7 bases, V lost 5 bases, and 9 bases had no gene match. As DNA, the CDR3 is TGTGCCAGCAGCGCCACAGGGGGTGTTGGTGAAAAACTGTTTTTT. Translating it yields CASSATGGVGEKLFF.

The V gene is TRBV7-9, the J gene TRBJ1-1, with a tentative D call TRBD1 (5 bases). Trimming removed 2 bases at V and 1 base at J, with 11 bases between. This CDR3 is 15 amino acids long. In germline, CDR1 is SEHNR, CDR2 FQNEAQ (reference sequence). CDR3: CASSLYPTENTEAFF. CDR3 nucleotide sequence: TGTGCCAGCAGCTTATATCCGACAGAGAACACTGAAGCTTTCTTT.

This clonotype was recorded at least ten times. The rearrangement joins TRBV28 to TRBJ1-5; possible D gene TRBD1, 5 bases. Germline V gene sequence: CDR1 MDHEN, CDR2 SYDVKM. V lost 3 bases and J 2 bases, leaving 11 bases between the germline ends. CDR3 length: 15 amino acids. CDR3 region: CASSFRSGGNQPQHF. CDR3 nucleotides: TGTGCCAGCAGTTTTAGGTCGGGGGGCAATCAGCCCCAGCATTTT.